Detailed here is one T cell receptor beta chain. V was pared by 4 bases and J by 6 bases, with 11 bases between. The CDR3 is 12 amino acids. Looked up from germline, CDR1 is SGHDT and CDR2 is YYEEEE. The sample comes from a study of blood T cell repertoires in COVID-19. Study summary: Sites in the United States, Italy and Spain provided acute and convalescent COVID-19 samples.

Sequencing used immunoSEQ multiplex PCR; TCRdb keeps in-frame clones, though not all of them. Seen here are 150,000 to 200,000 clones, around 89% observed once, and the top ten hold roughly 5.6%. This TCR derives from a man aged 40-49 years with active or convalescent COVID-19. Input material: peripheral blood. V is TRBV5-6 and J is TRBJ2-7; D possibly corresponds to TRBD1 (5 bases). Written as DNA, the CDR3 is TGTGCCAGCAGCCAGGGCCGTGGCGAGCAGTACTTC. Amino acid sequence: CASSQGRGEQYF.